What follows are 5 T cell receptor beta chains derived from one specimen sequenced in a study of cytomegalovirus exposure and HLA in healthy donors. The PCR contained 60 Vbeta and 13 Jbeta primers. This table comes from immunoSEQ multiplex PCR, and its TCRdb copy is limited to in-frame clones, with some not included. The data contain some 120,000 clones, approximately 81% of them singletons. Sequenced material: PBMCs. The receptors originated from a man younger than 30 in good health and CMV-seronegative.

The V call is TRBV28, the J call TRBJ2-7, with 7 bases aligning to TRBD2. The trim removed 4 bases at V and 5 bases at J, leaving 8 bases unmatched. The CDR3 sequence is 14 residues long. The germline V gene encodes CDR1 MDHEN and CDR2 SYDVKM. The CDR3: CASSSRAGWDEQYF. In DNA, the CDR3 is TGTGCCAGCAGTTCTAGAGCGGGGTGGGACGAGCAGTACTTC.

The chain combines TRBV7-9 with TRBJ1-1; unclear D gene. V lost 3 bases, J lost 2 bases, and 13 bases lay in between. Per the germline V gene, CDR1 is SEHNR and CDR2 is FQNEAQ (reference sequence). This CDR3 is 15 amino acids long. The CDR3 reads CASSLRAHRNTEAFF. The CDR3 DNA follows: TGTGCCAGCAGCTTGAGGGCCCACCGCAACACTGAAGCTTTCTTT.

The DNA for the CDR3 is TGTGCCATCAGTGTAAGGGACAGGGCGAACACCGGGGAGCTGTTTTTT. As protein: CAISVRDRANTGELFF. The chain carries TRBV10-3 and TRBJ2-2; 9 positions agree with TRBD1. The germline CDR1 and CDR2 sequences are ENHRY and SYGVKD. The trim removed 4 bases at V and 0 bases at J, leaving 3 bases unmatched. This CDR3 is 16 amino acids long.

V usage is TRBV19 and J usage is TRBJ2-3; D remains unclear. Germline V gives CDR1 LNHDA, CDR2 SQIVND (reference sequence). This CDR3 region has 14 residues. The ends were cut back, 4 bases at V and 2 bases at J, with 10 bases in the middle. The CDR3 here is CASSTWRHTDTQYF. The DNA for the CDR3 is TGTGCCAGTAGTACTTGGCGGCACACAGATACGCAGTATTTT.

The CDR3 spells CASSPTGPRSNQPQHF. As DNA, the CDR3 is TGTGCCAGCAGCCCCACAGGCCCCAGATCCAATCAGCCCCAGCATTTT. The chain carries TRBV28 and TRBJ1-5, with D possibly matching TRBD1 (5 bases). Germline CDR1 reads MDHEN; CDR2 reads SYDVKM. The V and J ends lost 6 bases and 3 bases respectively, with 18 bases between them. The CDR3 runs to 16 residues.